A single sample is the source of the 22 T cell receptor beta chains below, sequenced in a study of blood T cell repertoires in COVID-19. This table comes from immunoSEQ multiplex PCR, and its TCRdb copy is limited to in-frame clones, with some not included. The table lists more than 400,000 clones, approximately 90% of them singletons. Sequencing used PBMCs or T cells enriched from blood (not recorded which). These receptors were collected from a woman in her late teens or twenties who had recovered from COVID-19.

This clone was detected once. The V and J genes are TRBV5-1 and TRBJ2-7, with TRBD1 matching over 7 bases. Germline trimming cut 7 bases from V and 5 bases from J; bases unmatched to any gene: 15. The CDR3 sequence is 15 residues long. Germline CDR1 reads SGHRS; CDR2 reads YFSETQ. The CDR3 sequence is CASPFEYRGPHEQYF. Written as DNA, the CDR3 is TGCGCCAGCCCCTTTGAGTACAGGGGCCCCCACGAGCAGTACTTC. The full variable domain, in which reference TRBV5-1 and TRBJ2-7 provide the parts outside the CDR3, is KAGVTQTPRYLIKTRGQQVTLSCSPISGHRSVSWYQQTPGQGLQFLFEYFSETQRNKGNFPGRFSGRQFSNSRSEMNVSTLELGDSALYLCASPFEYRGPHEQYFGPGTRLTVT.

The chain combines TRBV25-1 with TRBJ2-5; 16 nucleotides align to TRBD2. The germline V gene has CDR1 MGHDK and CDR2 SYGVNS. This CDR3 is 17 amino acids long. V lost 7 bases and J lost 5; bases outside the gene matches: 10. The CDR3 DNA sequence: TGTGCCAGCACCGGGACTAGCGGGGGGGTGGATAGGGAGACCCAGTACTTC. Protein product: CASTGTSGGVDRETQYF.

The chain carries TRBV7-2 and TRBJ2-3, with TRBD1 as a possible D gene (6 bases). With 7 bases removed from V and 1 base from J, the gap between germline ends came to 18 bases. This CDR3 is built from 16 residues. Germline V gene sequence: CDR1 SGHTA, CDR2 FQGNSA. The CDR3 region is CASTIRRGGGTDTQYF. Here the CDR3 DNA reads TGTGCCAGCACCATCCGGAGAGGGGGTGGCACAGATACGCAGTATTTT.

This sequence joins TRBV4-1 and TRBJ2-7, with unresolved D. The CDR3 has 13 amino acids. V lost 3 bases and J 2 bases, leaving 8 bases between the germline ends. Germline V gives CDR1 MGHRA, CDR2 YSYEKL. CDR3 sequence: CASSHPLTYEQYF. CDR3 nucleotide sequence: TGCGCCAGCAGCCACCCGTTAACCTACGAGCAGTACTTC.

The chain employs TRBV2 and TRBJ1-1, with TRBD1 as a possible D gene (5 bases). CDR3 length equals 14 residues. Trimming cost V 2 bases and J 1 base, with 8 bases left between them. CDR1 and CDR2 (germline): SNHLY, FYNNEI. CDR3 in amino acids: CASSEIQGNTEAFF. CDR3 coding DNA: TGTGCCAGCAGTGAAATCCAGGGGAACACTGAAGCTTTCTTT.

The chain combines TRBV29-1 with TRBJ1-2, with D uncertain. The CDR3 contains 14 residues. The germline CDR1 and CDR2 sequences are SQVTM and ANQGSEA. With 4 bases removed from V and 5 bases from J, the gap between germline ends came to 17 bases. This CDR3 reads CSVGAHGSGYGYTF. The CDR3 DNA sequence: TGCAGCGTTGGCGCCCACGGGTCGGGGTATGGCTACACCTTC.

This clone occurred a few times. The chain links TRBV11-2 to TRBJ1-2; no firm D call. Germline CDR1 and CDR2: SGHAT and FQNNGV. The ends were cut back, 3 bases at V and 8 bases at J, with 16 bases in the middle. The CDR3 has 14 residues. CDR3 sequence: CASSFPRPSEGYTF. The CDR3 nucleotides are TGTGCCAGCAGCTTCCCTAGACCGTCGGAGGGCTACACCTTC.

This clone was counted only a few times. The gene calls are TRBV2 and TRBJ1-1; 8 bases are a match to TRBD1. Germline-derived CDR1 and CDR2 are SNHLY and FYNNEI. After removal of 7 bases from V and 5 bases from J, the junction contained 9 bases not matched to a gene. CDR3 size: 14 residues. This CDR3 reads CASTVGQGGTEAFF. CDR3 DNA: TGTGCCAGCACCGTTGGACAGGGAGGGACTGAAGCTTTCTTT.

The rearrangement uses TRBV27 and TRBJ2-3; weak D call: TRBD2 (7 bases). The CDR3 runs to 15 residues. Germline V gene lookup returns CDR1 MNHEY and CDR2 SMNVEV (reference sequence). V lost 10 bases to trimming and J lost 1 base, with 18 bases between them. CDR3 DNA sequence: TGTGCCACGCGGGGGCAAACGACAGGCACAGATACGCAGTATTTT. Translating gives CATRGQTTGTDTQYF.

This clone was observed a few times. The J gene is TRBJ1-2, the V gene TRBV12-3 or TRBV12-4; D gene unclear. The ends were cut back, 4 bases at V and 5 bases at J, with 11 bases in the middle. The CDR3 is 13 amino acids. CDR3 protein: CASSSSPPYGYTF. The CDR3 nucleotides read TGTGCCAGCAGTTCCAGTCCCCCTTATGGCTACACCTTC.

J is TRBJ1-6 and V is TRBV11-2; D is undetermined. The germline V gene has CDR1 SGHAT and CDR2 FQNNGV. Trimming pared 5 bases from V and 0 bases from J, leaving 14 bases between. CDR3 length: 17 residues. The chain's CDR3 is CASSPSRFSSYNSPLHF. DNA for the CDR3: TGTGCCAGCAGCCCGAGCAGGTTTAGCTCCTATAATTCACCCCTCCACTTT.

V and J are TRBV10-2 and TRBJ1-2; the match to TRBD1 covers 8 bases. Germline V lookup: CDR1 WSHSY, CDR2 SAAADI. The V and J ends lost 2 bases and 7 bases, in that order; junction bases with no gene match: 15. This CDR3 comprises 17 residues. The CDR3 DNA sequence: TGCGCCAGCAGTGAGCAGGGGGCGCATTCCATCATACGTGGCTACACCTTC. The encoded protein is CASSEQGAHSIIRGYTF.

This chain uses TRBV5-1 with TRBJ2-5; possibly TRBD2 for D (7 bases). The V end lost 2 bases, the J end lost 5 bases, and 16 bases lay between the germline ends. The CDR3 sequence is 15 residues long. Germline CDR1 is SGHRS and CDR2 is YFSETQ. Written as DNA, the CDR3 is TGCGCCAGCAGCTTCCGAGGGGGGGCCGAGGAGACCCAGTACTTC. It specifies CASSFRGGAEETQYF.

The V and J genes are TRBV11-2 and TRBJ2-3; 8 bases align to TRBD2. This CDR3 is built from 15 residues. With V trimmed by 2 bases and J by 5 bases, 6 bases remained unmatched. Germline V gene sequence: CDR1 SGHAT, CDR2 FQNNGV. CDR3 nucleotides: TGTGCCAGCAGCTTAAACCCCGGGGGGGGAGATACGCAGTATTTT. The encoded protein is CASSLNPGGGDTQYF.

This chain joins TRBV7-8 and TRBJ2-2; D not resolved. There are 13 residues in the CDR3. Trimming pared 3 bases from V and 6 bases from J, leaving 8 bases between. Germline values: CDR1 SGHVS, CDR2 FQNEAQ. As DNA, the CDR3 is TGTGCCAGCAGCTTCAGGCTTCCCGGGGAGCTGTTTTTT. It specifies CASSFRLPGELFF.

The chain joins TRBV12-5 to TRBJ2-7; TRBD1 might be the D (6 bases). The CDR3 consists of 13 residues. The ends were cut back, 6 bases at V and 6 bases at J, with 15 bases in the middle. The germline CDR1 and CDR2 sequences are LGHNT and FRNRAP. This chain's CDR3 is CASGVQGNGEQYF. The CDR3 nucleotides read TGTGCTAGTGGGGTACAGGGCAACGGCGAGCAGTACTTC.

This sequence joins TRBV11-2 and TRBJ1-1; no clear D. Per germline, CDR1 SGHAT and CDR2 FQNNGV. Trimming took 2 bases from V and 6 from J, leaving 13 bases between them. CDR3 length: 14 amino acids. The DNA of the CDR3 is TGTGCCAGCAGCTTACCGTTGGGAGGCCCTGAAGCTTTCTTT. Protein: CASSLPLGGPEAFF.

This chain links TRBV12-3 or TRBV12-4 with TRBJ2-7; the D call may be TRBD1 or TRBD2 (7 bases each). V lost 10 bases to trimming and J lost 1 base, with 14 bases between them. The CDR3 spans 13 residues. The DNA of the CDR3 is TGTGCCACCAGCGGGGACAGTTCCTACGAGCAGTACTTC. It yields the protein CATSGDSSYEQYF.

The V and J genes are TRBV15 and TRBJ2-5, with D possibly TRBD2 on 5 matching bases. Germline V gives CDR1 LNHNV, CDR2 YYDKDF (reference sequence). The CDR3 extends over 16 amino acids. With 0 bases removed from V and 4 bases from J, the gap between germline ends came to 15 bases. The CDR3 here is CATSRDQWGEVETQYF. The CDR3 nucleotides are TGTGCCACCAGCAGAGATCAATGGGGAGAGGTAGAGACCCAGTACTTC.

The J gene is TRBJ2-7, the V gene TRBV12-3 or TRBV12-4; D gene unclear. The CDR3 is 11 amino acids. V was pared by 4 bases and J by 6 bases, with 7 bases between. CDR3: CASSYNGEQYF. CDR3 nucleotides: TGTGCCAGCAGTTATAACGGCGAGCAGTACTTC.

The V gene is TRBV6-6, the J gene TRBJ1-2; weak D call: TRBD1 (5 bases). V lost 10 bases and J lost 6, with 18 bases in between. The length of the CDR3 is 13 residues. Looked up from germline, CDR1 is MNHNY and CDR2 is SVGAGI (reference sequence). The CDR3 nucleotides are TGTGCCACCGAATGGTCAGGGTTGAATGGCTACACCTTC. Its translation is CATEWSGLNGYTF.

The chain recombines TRBV5-1 with TRBJ2-7, with TRBD1 identical over 10 bases. Germline CDR1 SGHRS, CDR2 YFSETQ. After removal of 7 bases from V and 2 bases from J, the junction contained 6 bases not matched to a gene. The CDR3 runs to 14 residues. The CDR3: CASGRTGGTYEQYF. The CDR3 coding sequence is TGCGCCAGCGGGAGGACAGGGGGTACCTACGAGCAGTACTTC.